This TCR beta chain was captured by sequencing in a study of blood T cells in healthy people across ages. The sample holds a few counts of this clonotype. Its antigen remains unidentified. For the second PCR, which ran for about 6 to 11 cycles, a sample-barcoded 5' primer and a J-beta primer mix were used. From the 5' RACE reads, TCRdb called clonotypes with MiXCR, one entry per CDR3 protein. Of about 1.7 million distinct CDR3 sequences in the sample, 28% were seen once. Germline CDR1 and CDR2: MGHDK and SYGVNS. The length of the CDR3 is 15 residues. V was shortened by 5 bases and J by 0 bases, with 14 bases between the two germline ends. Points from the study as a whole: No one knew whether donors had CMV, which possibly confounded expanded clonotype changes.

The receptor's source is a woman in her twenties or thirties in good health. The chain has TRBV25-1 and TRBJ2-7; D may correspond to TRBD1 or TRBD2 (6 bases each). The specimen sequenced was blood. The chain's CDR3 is CASSQGGTVSYEQYF. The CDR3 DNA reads TGTGCCAGCAGTCAAGGGGGGACCGTCTCCTACGAGCAGTACTTC.